This T cell receptor (beta chain) originates from a study of T-cell reconstitution after alpha-beta-depleted transplantation in children. Overall study results and limits: Surviving recipient T cells and thymic progenitors produced the high day-60 TCRbeta diversity seen in some patients. Reportedly, only several hundred clones from non-depleted graft cells drove alpha-beta T-cell counts at about two months. Hyperexpanded clones declined; after one year, newly produced T cells mostly supplied diversity.

Preparation of the TCRbeta library used unique molecular identifiers. TCRdb independently ran MiXCR on the PCR reads; one entry per CDR3 protein. The table lists roughly 490,000 distinct CDR3 sequences, approximately 10% of them singletons, with about 14% in the top ten. Germline V gives CDR1 SGHRS, CDR2 YFSETQ. V was cut by 4 bases and J by 12 bases, with 21 bases left in between. The CDR3 is 14 residues long. By frequency in the sample, this clonotype is medium-sized. Its antigen is as yet unknown. The input for sequencing was PBMCs, mostly from graft donor cells, taken 180 days after TCRalphabeta/CD19-depleted stem cell transplant. The TCR originated in a female patient aged 2-9 years who had a stem cell transplant for aplastic anemia, so the T cells may come from the graft donor. The chain carries TRBV5-1 and TRBJ2-3; D is uncertain. The CDR3 nucleotides are TGCGCCAGCAGCCCGGACCCAGGTCGGGTCGATCAGTATTTT. This encodes CASSPDPGRVDQYF. Using reference TRBV5-1 and TRBJ2-3 for the parts outside the CDR3, the full variable domain is KAGVTQTPRYLIKTRGQQVTLSCSPISGHRSVSWYQQTPGQGLQFLFEYFSETQRNKGNFPGRFSGRQFSNSRSEMNVSTLELGDSALYLCASSPDPGRVDQYFGPGTRLTVL.